The clone carrying this T cell receptor (beta chain) was counted at least ten times. This sample is drawn from a study of T cells in Graves' hyperthyroidism and ophthalmopathy. After removal of 3 bases from V and 3 bases from J, the junction contained 8 bases not matched to a gene. The germline CDR1 and CDR2 sequences are KGHSH and LQKENI. CDR3 length: 16 residues. RNA transcripts gave rise to amplified TCR beta CDR3 regions. An initial round of RT-PCR targeting the TCR CDR3 relied on the HTBI primer set. A single record per CDR3 protein comes from TCRdb applying MiXCR to the multiplex PCR reads. The sample comprises fewer than 450,000 distinct CDR3 sequences, 15% to 20% of which are singletons, and 35% to 50% rests with the top ten.

The TCR was taken from a man in his late teens or twenties with Graves' ophthalmopathy. The sequencing input was blood. The chain combines TRBV18 with TRBJ1-5; the match to TRBD1 covers 7 bases. CDR3 DNA: TGTGCCAGCTCACCTTCGGGACAGCCTTACAATCAGCCCCAGCATTTT. Translating it yields CASSPSGQPYNQPQHF.